Following are 16 T cell receptor beta chains from one sample sequenced in a study of OX40 agonist ivuxolimab in advanced cancers. The table came from immunoSEQ multiplex PCR; TCRdb's copy has only in-frame clones and leaves some out. The table lists tens of thousands of clones, roughly nine tenths of them singletons. The sample consisted of CD4+ or CD8+ T cells sorted from blood, taken in a trial of the OX40 agonist ivuxolimab. The origin of the receptors is an adult with an advanced solid tumor such as melanoma, head and neck, liver or kidney cancer.

This clone was counted a few times. The CDR3 nucleotides are TGCGCCAGCAGCTTGAGGCCGTCCGGGGAGCTGTTTTTT. This codes for CASSLRPSGELFF. V gene TRBV5-1 combines with J gene TRBJ2-2; D ambiguous. The V gene lost 1 base and the J gene lost 6 bases, with 7 bases spanning the gap. The CDR3 has 13 amino acids. Per germline, CDR1 SGHRS and CDR2 YFSETQ. Full variable domain (remainder filled in from reference TRBV5-1 and TRBJ2-2): KAGVTQTPRYLIKTRGQQVTLSCSPISGHRSVSWYQQTPGQGLQFLFEYFSETQRNKGNFPGRFSGRQFSNSRSEMNVSTLELGDSALYLCASSLRPSGELFFGEGSRLTVL.

The rearrangement joins TRBV11-2 to TRBJ2-7; TRBD2 agrees at 9 bases. Germline CDR1 reads SGHAT; CDR2 reads FQNNGV. The length of the CDR3 is 19 residues. Trimming removed 1 base from V and 9 bases from J; junction bases left unmatched: 22. The CDR3 region has the DNA TGTGCCAGCAGCTTAGTAGGGCTAGCGGGATTAACCTCCCTACGTCGGCAGTACTTC. Its protein is CASSLVGLAGLTSLRRQYF.

In DNA form, the CDR3 reads TGTGCCTTGAGCCCCGCCGGGGAGCTGTTTTTT. It encodes CALSPAGELFF. The genes are TRBV30 and TRBJ2-2; D not resolved. V was shortened by 7 bases and J by 6 bases, with 9 bases between the two germline ends. CDR1 and CDR2 from the germline V gene are GTSNPN and SVGIG (reference sequence). The CDR3 consists of 11 residues.

The chain has TRBV5-1 and TRBJ1-6; no definite D call. CDR1 and CDR2 (germline): SGHRS, YFSETQ. The germline V and J ends were trimmed by 1 base and 7 bases, with 9 bases remaining between them. The CDR3 extends over 14 amino acids. The CDR3 spells CASSLSQANSPLHF. The CDR3 nucleotides read TGCGCCAGCAGCTTGTCTCAGGCCAATTCACCCCTCCACTTT. Full variable domain (outside the CDR3, taken from reference TRBV5-1 and TRBJ1-6): KAGVTQTPRYLIKTRGQQVTLSCSPISGHRSVSWYQQTPGQGLQFLFEYFSETQRNKGNFPGRFSGRQFSNSRSEMNVSTLELGDSALYLCASSLSQANSPLHFGNGTRLTVT.

This rearrangement joins TRBV28 to TRBJ1-2, with D possibly TRBD1 on 6 matching bases. Trimming took 5 bases from V and 0 from J, leaving 19 bases between them. The CDR3 length is 17 residues. The germline V gene encodes CDR1 MDHEN and CDR2 SYDVKM. In nucleotides, the CDR3 is TGTGCCAGCAGTGACTCACAGGGATGGTCGGCTAACTATGGCTACACCTTC. Translation gives CASSDSQGWSANYGYTF.

The gene calls are TRBV9 and TRBJ2-1; TRBD2 aligns across 10 bases. Losses at the gene ends were 7 bases for V and 2 bases for J; bases not matched to a gene: 9. The CDR3 has 16 residues. Germline V gene lookup returns CDR1 SGDLS and CDR2 YYNGEE. DNA for the CDR3: TGTGCCAGCTCCCCAAGCGGGAGGGATACCTACAATGAGCAGTTCTTC. Its protein is CASSPSGRDTYNEQFF.

The chain is built from TRBV5-1 and TRBJ2-1; TRBD2 is a possible D gene (5 bases). Germline CDR1 reads SGHRS; CDR2 reads YFSETQ. Trimming took 1 base from V and 0 from J, leaving 20 bases between them. This CDR3 comprises 19 residues. The CDR3, as DNA: TGCGCCAGCAGCTTGAGTCCGGGCGTCGGCACTAGCTCCTACAATGAGCAGTTCTTC. Residues: CASSLSPGVGTSSYNEQFF.

The J gene is TRBJ2-3, the V gene TRBV11-2; 7 nucleotides line up with TRBD2. The junction had 1 base not matched to a gene; V was cut back by 8 bases and J by 2 bases. The CDR3 sequence is 12 residues long. Germline CDR1 is SGHAT and CDR2 is FQNNGV. CDR3 coding DNA: TGTGCCAGCGGGGACTACACAGATACGCAGTATTTT. It specifies CASGDYTDTQYF.

V and J are TRBV6-1 and TRBJ1-2, with a weak D call TRBD1 (6 bases). The CDR3 extends over 14 amino acids. CDR1 is MNHNS and CDR2 is SASEGT in the germline V gene. V lost 8 bases, J lost 8 bases, and 21 bases lay in between. The CDR3 sequence: CASLGGNRVGGYTF. Here the CDR3 DNA reads TGTGCCAGCTTGGGGGGTAACAGGGTAGGCGGCTACACCTTC.

This clone was seen a single time. The chain links TRBV19 to TRBJ1-5; D gene uncertain. The ends were cut back, 5 bases at V and 6 bases at J, with 14 bases in the middle. Germline assignment: CDR1 LNHDA and CDR2 SQIVND (reference sequence). There are 14 residues in the CDR3. DNA for the CDR3: TGTGCCAGTAGTTTGGCAGGAGGAGGTCAGCCCCAGCATTTT. The encoded protein is CASSLAGGGQPQHF. The full variable domain, rest sourced from reference TRBV19 and TRBJ1-5, is DGGITQSPKYLFRKEGQNVTLSCEQNLNHDAMYWYRQDPGQGLRLIYYSQIVNDFQKGDIAEGYSVSREKKESFPLTVTSAQKNPTAFYLCASSLAGGGQPQHFGDGTRLSIL.

This clone has a handful of counts. The V call is TRBV6-1, the J call TRBJ1-3; D not certain. CDR1 is MNHNS and CDR2 is SASEGT in the germline V gene. V was clipped by 3 bases and J by 9 bases, with 6 bases between them. The CDR3 consists of 11 residues. The CDR3 bases are TGTGCCAGCAGTGAGGAAGGCACCATATATTTT. Its protein is CASSEEGTIYF.

The rearrangement uses TRBV29-1 and TRBJ1-3; TRBD1 agrees at 9 bases. In germline, CDR1 is SQVTM, CDR2 ANQGSEA. The CDR3 is 18 residues long. Trimming at V came to 2 bases and at J to 5 bases, leaving 16 bases not matched to a gene. The CDR3 nucleotides read TGCAGCGTTGAAACTCTGCGACCGGGACAGGGTTCTAGAAACACCATATATTTT. Translated, it gives CSVETLRPGQGSRNTIYF. The full variable domain, completed using reference TRBV29-1 and TRBJ1-3, is SAVISQKPSRDICQRGTSLTIQCQVDSQVTMMFWYRQQPGQSLTLIATANQGSEATYESGFVIDKFPISRPNLTFSTLTVSNMSPEDSSIYLCSVETLRPGQGSRNTIYFGEGSWLTVV.

The chain recombines TRBV7-6 with TRBJ2-7; TRBD2 agrees at 9 bases. Germline-derived CDR1 and CDR2 are SGHVS and FNYEAQ. The CDR3 loop spans 15 amino acids. The J segment lost 0 bases and the V segment lost 5 bases, leaving 5 bases of the junction unmatched. The CDR3, as DNA: TGTGCCAGCAGCCAAGCGGGAGGTTTCTCCTACGAGCAGTACTTC. Protein: CASSQAGGFSYEQYF.

V gene TRBV10-3 combines with J gene TRBJ2-1, with D hard to call. Germline V lookup: CDR1 ENHRY, CDR2 SYGVKD. The CDR3 length is 11 residues. V lost 2 bases, J lost 7 bases, and 3 bases lay in between. In DNA, the CDR3 is TGTGCCATCAGTGAGGATAATGAGCAGTTCTTC. Translation gives CAISEDNEQFF.

The gene calls are TRBV2 and TRBJ2-6, with D unclear. The ends were cut back, 7 bases at V and 3 bases at J, with 10 bases in the middle. The CDR3 is made up of 14 amino acids. The germline V gene encodes CDR1 SNHLY and CDR2 FYNNEI. CDR3 sequence (DNA): TGTGCCAGCATGATGGGTAGTGGGGCCAACGTCCTGACTTTC. Its translation: CASMMGSGANVLTF.

This chain uses TRBV25-1 with TRBJ2-3; D call uncertain. CDR1 and CDR2 from the germline V gene are MGHDK and SYGVNS. V was clipped by 4 bases and J by 12 bases, with 14 bases between them. This CDR3 has 12 residues. CDR3 in DNA: TGTGCCAGCAGTGCTGAGAAGCCATTTCAGTATTTT. Amino acid sequence: CASSAEKPFQYF.